This is a list of T cell receptor beta chains from one sample in a study of early stage breast cancer tumors. Some clones are missing from TCRdb's copy, which holds only in-frame ones; the method was immunoSEQ multiplex PCR. The sample includes some 48,000 clones, 83% of them seen just once. The sequencing input was blood. These receptors were collected from a person aged 45-65 years with breast cancer. CDR3s leave out the opening cysteine and the closing phenylalanine or tryptophan.

>TRBV6-6|TRBJ1-2
ACQGVLNGFYGYT
>TRBV4-2|TRBJ2-5
ASSQRASGQETQY
>TRBV15|TRBJ1-6
ATSPGILTGGSYNSPLH
>TRBV19|TRBJ1-6
ASSMQGATPGPLH
>TRBV18|TRBJ1-2
ASSPRASGDGYT
>TRBV28|TRBJ1-5
ASSFLYGGDQPQH
>TRBV7-9|TRBJ2-7
ASSPLWDIAYEQY
>TRBV18|TRBJ1-1
ASSPRRQLDTEAF
>TRBV7-7|TRBJ2-7
ASSLGPGAYEQY
>TRBV15|TRBJ1-5
ATSRERGGDQPQH
>TRBV27|TRBJ2-7
ASSLRFEGEQY
>TRBV28|TRBJ1-6
ASSFFTRGGWRGNSPLH
>TRBV7-2|TRBJ2-5
ASSYQAGAGETQY
>TRBV5-1|TRBJ1-6
ASSLAGSNSPLH
>TRBV7-2|TRBJ1-3
ASSASTDKGNTIY
>TRBV9|TRBJ2-1
ASSLRGGPYNEQF
>TRBV7-9|TRBJ1-1
ASSPRDRVTEAF
>TRBV7-2|TRBJ2-1
ASSSGQYNEQF
>TRBV7-6|TRBJ1-3
ASSLNRGLGNTIY
>TRBV18|TRBJ2-7
ASSPIPGQGWQY
>TRBV7-2|TRBJ2-1
ASSLGGGREQF
>TRBV7-2|TRBJ2-7
ASSLVGGGQSSYEQY
>TRBV28|TRBJ2-1
ASSAPSSPSYNEQF
>TRBV5-1|TRBJ1-2
ASSDGTASANYGYT
>TRBV7-6|TRBJ2-3
ASSLAAGPRTDTQY
>TRBV28|TRBJ1-1
ASSLFGNTEAF
>TRBV19|TRBJ1-5
ASTWTGGNQPQH
>TRBV19|TRBJ1-5
ASSLRAGGNQPQH
>TRBV7-2|TRBJ2-5
ASSPPVAGPKY
>TRBV19|TRBJ2-1
ASSSLFEQF
>TRBV19|TRBJ2-7
ASSKLAPGSYEQY